A selection of T cell receptor beta chains follows, all from one sample in a study of cytomegalovirus exposure and HLA in healthy donors. The data were produced by immunoSEQ multiplex PCR, yet TCRdb's version contains in-frame clones alone and is incomplete. The sample holds about 190,000 clones, about 81% seen once. Specimen: PBMCs. The receptors were gathered from a man aged 25 to 45 in good health and CMV-seropositive. Each CDR3 is given with its conserved first and last residue. Fields, in order: J gene, V gene, CDR3 protein.

J gene: TRBJ1-5
V gene: TRBV7-9
CDR3 protein: CASSVSGQERNQPQHF

J gene: TRBJ2-1
V gene: TRBV9
CDR3 protein: CASSPNLDRGLGQFF

J gene: TRBJ2-3
V gene: TRBV7-8
CDR3 protein: CASSLGGVENTQYF

J gene: TRBJ2-7
V gene: TRBV2
CDR3 protein: CASSEFSTYEQYF

J gene: TRBJ1-2
V gene: TRBV9
CDR3 protein: CASSVAGGNYGYTF

J gene: TRBJ1-1
V gene: TRBV7-2
CDR3 protein: CASSPQGGTEAFF

J gene: TRBJ2-7
V gene: TRBV7-7
CDR3 protein: CASSFSLGAGEQYF

J gene: TRBJ2-7
V gene: TRBV7-8
CDR3 protein: CASSFGGSSYEQYF

J gene: TRBJ1-1
V gene: TRBV5-4
CDR3 protein: CASSFRRGPTEAFF

J gene: TRBJ2-5
V gene: TRBV2
CDR3 protein: CASLPTPEEETQYF

J gene: TRBJ1-1
V gene: TRBV2
CDR3 protein: CASSEQGNTEAFF

J gene: TRBJ1-5
V gene: TRBV5-1
CDR3 protein: CASKTGQPQHF

J gene: TRBJ2-7
V gene: TRBV7-2
CDR3 protein: CASTRTGGSSYEQYF

J gene: TRBJ2-7
V gene: TRBV10-3
CDR3 protein: CAIRPRPGTVLSQTYEQYF

J gene: TRBJ1-1
V gene: TRBV19
CDR3 protein: CASTREGMNTEAFF

J gene: TRBJ2-2
V gene: TRBV11-3
CDR3 protein: CASSLGTTNTGELFF

J gene: TRBJ1-2
V gene: TRBV5-1
CDR3 protein: CASSLAPTEGYTF

J gene: TRBJ2-1
V gene: TRBV5-1
CDR3 protein: CASSLGDRAYNEQFF

J gene: TRBJ1-2
V gene: TRBV5-5
CDR3 protein: CASSLGPVDYGYTF

J gene: TRBJ1-6
V gene: TRBV2
CDR3 protein: CASSQAGAGNSPLHF

J gene: TRBJ1-1
V gene: TRBV6-5
CDR3 protein: CASSRRGGWNTEAFF

J gene: TRBJ2-3
V gene: TRBV30
CDR3 protein: CAWNGGTDTQYF

J gene: TRBJ2-7
V gene: TRBV27
CDR3 protein: CASMKHGAGIGEQYF

J gene: TRBJ2-2
V gene: TRBV7-8
CDR3 protein: CASSLGAAGGDHGELFF

J gene: TRBJ2-5
V gene: TRBV7-9
CDR3 protein: CASSLSGEPQETQYF

J gene: TRBJ1-2
V gene: TRBV15
CDR3 protein: CATGDSRNYGYTF

J gene: TRBJ2-5
V gene: TRBV7-2
CDR3 protein: CASSPRQGKSETQYF

J gene: TRBJ1-1
V gene: TRBV6-1
CDR3 protein: CASSSGRGEAFF

J gene: TRBJ2-1
V gene: TRBV6-6
CDR3 protein: CASSYSSGGEQFF

J gene: TRBJ2-3
V gene: TRBV5-1
CDR3 protein: CASWAGVTDTQYF

J gene: TRBJ2-7
V gene: TRBV18
CDR3 protein: CASSPGTGGYEQYF

J gene: TRBJ2-3
V gene: TRBV9
CDR3 protein: CASTDPGLDTQYF

J gene: TRBJ2-1
V gene: TRBV28
CDR3 protein: CASSFADKVGEQFF